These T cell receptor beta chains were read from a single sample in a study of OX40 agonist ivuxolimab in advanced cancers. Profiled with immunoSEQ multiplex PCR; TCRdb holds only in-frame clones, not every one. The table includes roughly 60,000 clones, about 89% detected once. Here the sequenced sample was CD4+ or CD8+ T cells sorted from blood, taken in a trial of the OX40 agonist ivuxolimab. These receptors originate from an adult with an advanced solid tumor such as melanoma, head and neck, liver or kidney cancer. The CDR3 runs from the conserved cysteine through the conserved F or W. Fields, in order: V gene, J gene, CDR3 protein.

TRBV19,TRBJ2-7,CAPEPSGGVYEQYF
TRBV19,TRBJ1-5,CASNTPGNQPQHF
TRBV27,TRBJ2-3,CASIGEPRDIDTQYF
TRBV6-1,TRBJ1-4,CASSRQEGLGEKLFF
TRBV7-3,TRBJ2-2,CASSLLGTGELFF
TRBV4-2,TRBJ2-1,CASSQDRASGSVEQFF
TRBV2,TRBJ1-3,CASLSRGSSGNTIYF
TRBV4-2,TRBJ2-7,CASSQEGTGFYEQYF
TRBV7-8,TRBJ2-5,CASSPLAGTQETQYF
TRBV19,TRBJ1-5,CASSIGTPDGGGNQPQHF
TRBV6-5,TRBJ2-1,CASSYFRDNEQFF
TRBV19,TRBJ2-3,CASSTDRLTDTQYF
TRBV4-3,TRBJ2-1,CASSQEAGGNNEQFF
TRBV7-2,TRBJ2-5,CASIPGEGGETQYF
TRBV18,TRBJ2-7,CASSPQTYEQYF